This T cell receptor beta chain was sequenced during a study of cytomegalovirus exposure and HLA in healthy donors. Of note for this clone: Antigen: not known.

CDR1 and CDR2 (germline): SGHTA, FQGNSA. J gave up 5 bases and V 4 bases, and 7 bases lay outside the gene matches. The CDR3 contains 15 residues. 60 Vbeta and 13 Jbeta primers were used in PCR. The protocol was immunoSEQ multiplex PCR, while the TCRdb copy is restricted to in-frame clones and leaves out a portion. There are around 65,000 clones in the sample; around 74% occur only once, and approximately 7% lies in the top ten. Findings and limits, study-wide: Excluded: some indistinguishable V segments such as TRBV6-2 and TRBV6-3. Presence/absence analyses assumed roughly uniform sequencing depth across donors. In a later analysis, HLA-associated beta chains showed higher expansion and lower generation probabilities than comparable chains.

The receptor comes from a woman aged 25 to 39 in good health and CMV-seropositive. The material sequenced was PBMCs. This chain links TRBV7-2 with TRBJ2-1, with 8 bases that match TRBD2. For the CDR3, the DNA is TGTGCCAGCAGCTCACTAGCGGAGGTAAACAATGAGCAGTTCTTC. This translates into CASSSLAEVNNEQFF.